The 8 T cell receptor beta chains given below trace back to one sample, sequenced in a study of cytomegalovirus exposure and HLA in healthy donors. 13 Jbeta primers and 60 Vbeta primers were used for the PCR. Repertoires were generated with immunoSEQ multiplex PCR, while TCRdb's copy carries only in-frame clones and drops some. The sample has around 37,000 clones; roughly 81% are singletons. Sequencing was carried out using PBMCs. These receptors all stem from a man between 25 and 39 years old in good health and CMV-seronegative.

The rearrangement joins TRBV6-5 to TRBJ1-1; possibly TRBD1 for D (6 bases). The CDR3 is 13 residues long. V gave up 6 bases and J gave up 1 base, with 9 bases separating them. Germline-derived CDR1 and CDR2 are MNHEY and SVGAGI. The CDR3 sequence: CASSGQQNTEAFF. The CDR3 DNA follows: TGTGCCAGCAGCGGACAGCAGAACACTGAAGCTTTCTTT.

This rearrangement joins TRBV11-2 to TRBJ2-7; the D gene is possibly TRBD1 (5 bases). The CDR3 length is 13 residues. The V gene lost 0 bases and the J gene lost 3 bases, with 6 bases spanning the gap. Germline V CDR1 and CDR2: SGHAT, FQNNGV. In DNA form, the CDR3 reads TGTGCCAGCAGCTTAGAACAGGACTACGAGCAGTACTTC. Amino acid sequence: CASSLEQDYEQYF. Complete variable domain (other parts from reference TRBV11-2 and TRBJ2-7): EAGVAQSPRYKIIEKRQSVAFWCNPISGHATLYWYQQILGQGPKLLIQFQNNGVVDDSQLPKDRFSAERLKGVDSTLKIQPAKLEDSAVYLCASSLEQDYEQYFGPGTRLTVT.

J is TRBJ2-1 and V is TRBV11-3; possible D gene TRBD1, 5 bases. The CDR3 spans 14 residues. With 5 bases removed from V and 10 bases from J, the gap between germline ends came to 18 bases. From germline, CDR1 is SGHNT and CDR2 YENEEA. The CDR3 reads CASSLGEIRTEQFF. CDR3 sequence (DNA): TGTGCCAGCAGCCTCGGAGAGATTCGGACAGAGCAGTTCTTC.

The rearrangement links TRBV18 to TRBJ1-4; perhaps TRBD1 as D (6 bases). CDR3 length: 15 residues. With 4 bases removed from V and 4 bases from J, the gap between germline ends came to 13 bases. Germline V gene data show CDR1 as KGHSH and CDR2 as LQKENI. The CDR3 here is CASSRGQSVNEKLFF. In nucleotides, the CDR3 is TGTGCCAGCTCACGAGGACAGAGCGTTAATGAAAAACTGTTTTTT.

The rearrangement links TRBV14 to TRBJ2-3; D possibly corresponds to TRBD2 (6 bases). V was trimmed by 4 bases and J by 5 bases, leaving 16 bases between them. This CDR3 has 15 residues. Per germline, CDR1 SGHDN and CDR2 FVKESK. This CDR3 reads CASSPPGLQRDTQYF. The CDR3 region has the DNA TGTGCCAGCAGCCCCCCGGGACTCCAGAGAGATACGCAGTATTTT.

CDR3 DNA: TGCGCCAGCAGCTTGGGACAGGCCACAGATACGCAGTATTTT. Protein product: CASSLGQATDTQYF. This chain links TRBV5-1 with TRBJ2-3; possible D gene TRBD1, 6 bases. Trimming pared 0 bases from V and 2 bases from J, leaving 7 bases between. Looked up from germline, CDR1 is SGHRS and CDR2 is YFSETQ. The CDR3 totals 14 residues.

V usage is TRBV7-8 and J usage is TRBJ2-1; no clear D. The CDR3 sequence is 12 residues long. V was pared by 4 bases and J by 8 bases, with 9 bases between. CDR1 and CDR2 (germline): SGHVS, FQNEAQ. CDR3 in amino acids: CASSSVADEQFF. CDR3 nucleotides: TGTGCCAGCAGCTCGGTTGCCGATGAGCAGTTCTTC.

The chain employs TRBV5-1 and TRBJ2-5, with 9 bases aligning to TRBD2. The V segment lost 2 bases and the J segment 5 bases; nucleotides outside the gene matches: 7. Germline CDR1 SGHRS, CDR2 YFSETQ. This CDR3 comprises 15 residues. CDR3 nucleotides: TGCGCCAGCAGCTTTACCGGGACTAGCCGGGAGACCCAGTACTTC. Protein sequence: CASSFTGTSRETQYF.